This T cell receptor beta chain was sequenced during a study of T cell repertoires in cytomegalovirus infection. The overall study: As its CMV epitopes, the study selected recently identified HLA-C-restricted and well-studied HLA-B-restricted targets. Matching HLA type and CMV infection were both indicated by public TCR beta signatures. The study's findings and limits: Individuals carrying CMV plus the relevant HLA were identified by cumulative frequency of public TCR beta families. The study found HLA-C-restricted CMV-specific TCR beta clonotypes dominating the ex vivo response.

A single record per CDR3 protein comes from TCRdb applying MiXCR to the reads. The table records hundreds of thousands of distinct CDR3 sequences, 31% of them present only once. With respect to this clonotype: Its antigen is undetermined.

The germline CDR1 and CDR2 sequences are MNHEY and SMNVEV (reference sequence). The germline V and J ends were trimmed by 5 bases and 1 base, with 9 bases remaining between them. The CDR3 consists of 13 residues. The chain joins TRBV27 to TRBJ2-7; no firm D call. This material consisted of cultured CD8+ T cells from PBMCs, taken from culture after CMV antigen stimulation. The clonotype was recovered from a human donor in good health (CMV status not recorded). Some clones in this sample may be carry-over from other donors' samples. The chain's CDR3 is CASSTYSSYEQYF. The CDR3 bases are TGTGCCAGCAGTACATACTCTTCCTACGAGCAGTACTTC.